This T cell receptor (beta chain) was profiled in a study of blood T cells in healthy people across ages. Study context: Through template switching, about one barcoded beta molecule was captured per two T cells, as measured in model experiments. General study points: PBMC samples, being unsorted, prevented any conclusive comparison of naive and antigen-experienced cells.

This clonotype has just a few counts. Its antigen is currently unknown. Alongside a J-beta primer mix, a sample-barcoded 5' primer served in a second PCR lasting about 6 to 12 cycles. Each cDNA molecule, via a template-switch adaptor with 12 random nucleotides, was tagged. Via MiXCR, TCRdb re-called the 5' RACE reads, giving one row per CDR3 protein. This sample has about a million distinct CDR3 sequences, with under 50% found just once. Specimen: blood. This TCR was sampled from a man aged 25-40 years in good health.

Here the CDR3 DNA reads TGTGCCAGCAGTTTTGGGGACAGATCCTACGAGCAGTACTTC. This codes for CASSFGDRSYEQYF. The V gene is TRBV28, the J gene TRBJ2-7; 7 nucleotides agree with TRBD1. Germline CDR1 reads MDHEN; CDR2 reads SYDVKM. The CDR3 runs to 14 residues. V trimming: 3 bases; J trimming: 1 base; junction bases outside the gene matches: 3.